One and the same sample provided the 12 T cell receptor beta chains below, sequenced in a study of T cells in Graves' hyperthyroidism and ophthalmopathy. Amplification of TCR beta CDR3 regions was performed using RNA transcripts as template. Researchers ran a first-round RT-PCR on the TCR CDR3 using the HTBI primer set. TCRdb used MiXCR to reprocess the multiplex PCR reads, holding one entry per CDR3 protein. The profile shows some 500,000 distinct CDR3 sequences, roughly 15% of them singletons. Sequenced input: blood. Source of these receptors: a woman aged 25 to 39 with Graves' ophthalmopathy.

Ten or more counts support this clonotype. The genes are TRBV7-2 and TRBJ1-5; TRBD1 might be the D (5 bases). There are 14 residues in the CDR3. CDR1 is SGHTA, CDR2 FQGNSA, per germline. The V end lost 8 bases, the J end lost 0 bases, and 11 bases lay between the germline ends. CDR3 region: CASSPDSSNQPQHF. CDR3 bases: TGTGCCAGCTCACCTGACAGTAGCAATCAGCCCCAGCATTTT.

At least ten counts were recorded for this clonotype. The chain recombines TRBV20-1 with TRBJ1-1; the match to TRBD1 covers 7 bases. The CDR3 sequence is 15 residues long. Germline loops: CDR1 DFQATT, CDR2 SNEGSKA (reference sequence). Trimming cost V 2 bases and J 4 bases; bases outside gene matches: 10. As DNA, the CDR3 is TGCAGTGCTAGACCCACAGGGGTAAGTGGCACTGAAGCTTTCTTT. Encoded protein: CSARPTGVSGTEAFF.

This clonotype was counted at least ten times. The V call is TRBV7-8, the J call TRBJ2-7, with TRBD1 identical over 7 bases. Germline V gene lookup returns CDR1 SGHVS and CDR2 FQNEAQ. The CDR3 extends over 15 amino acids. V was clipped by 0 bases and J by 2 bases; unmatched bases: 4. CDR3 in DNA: TGTGCCAGCAGCTTAGCGGGACAGCCAGCCTACGAGCAGTACTTC. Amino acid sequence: CASSLAGQPAYEQYF.

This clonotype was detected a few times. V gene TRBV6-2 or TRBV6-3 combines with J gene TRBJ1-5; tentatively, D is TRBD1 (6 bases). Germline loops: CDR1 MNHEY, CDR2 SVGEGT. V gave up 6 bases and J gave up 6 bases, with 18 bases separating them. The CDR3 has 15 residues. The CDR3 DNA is TGTGCCAGCAGCACCCTACCTGGGGGCGGTCAGCCCCAGCATTTT. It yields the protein CASSTLPGGGQPQHF.

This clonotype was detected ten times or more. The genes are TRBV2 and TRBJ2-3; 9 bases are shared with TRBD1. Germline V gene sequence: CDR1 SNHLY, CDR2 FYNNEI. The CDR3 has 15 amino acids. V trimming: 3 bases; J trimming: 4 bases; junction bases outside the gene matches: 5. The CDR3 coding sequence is TGTGCCAGCAGTGATCCGGGACAGGGATCAGATACGCAGTATTTT. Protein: CASSDPGQGSDTQYF.

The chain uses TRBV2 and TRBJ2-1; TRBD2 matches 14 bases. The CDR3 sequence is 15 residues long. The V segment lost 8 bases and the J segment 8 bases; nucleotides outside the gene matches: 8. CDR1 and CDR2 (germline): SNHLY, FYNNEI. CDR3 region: CASLGTSGSSDEQFF. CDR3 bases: TGTGCCAGCTTAGGGACTAGCGGGAGTAGCGATGAGCAGTTCTTC.

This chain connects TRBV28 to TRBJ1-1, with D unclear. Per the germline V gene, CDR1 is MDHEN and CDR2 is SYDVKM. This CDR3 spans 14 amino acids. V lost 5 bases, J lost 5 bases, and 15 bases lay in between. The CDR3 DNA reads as TGTGCCAGCAGTCTACACGGGGAGACAACTGAAGCTTTCTTT. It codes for CASSLHGETTEAFF.

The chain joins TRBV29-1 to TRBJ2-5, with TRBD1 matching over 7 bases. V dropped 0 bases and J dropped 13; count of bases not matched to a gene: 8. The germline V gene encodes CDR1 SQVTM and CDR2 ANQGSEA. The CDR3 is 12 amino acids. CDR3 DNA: TGCAGCGTTGAAGATCGACAGGGTCTTCGGTACTTC. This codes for CSVEDRQGLRYF.

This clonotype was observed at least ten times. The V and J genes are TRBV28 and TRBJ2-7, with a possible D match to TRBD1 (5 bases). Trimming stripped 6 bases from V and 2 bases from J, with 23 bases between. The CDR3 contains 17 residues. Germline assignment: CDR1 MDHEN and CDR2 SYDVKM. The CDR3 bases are TGTGCCAGCAGCTCCTCCCGGGTTAGGACACGTACCTACGAGCAGTACTTC. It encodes CASSSSRVRTRTYEQYF. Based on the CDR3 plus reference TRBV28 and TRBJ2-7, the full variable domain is DVKVTQSSRYLVKRTGEKVFLECVQDMDHENMFWYRQDPGLGLRLIYFSYDVKMKEKGDIPEGYSVSREKKERFSLILESASTNQTSMYLCASSSSRVRTRTYEQYFGPGTRLTVT.

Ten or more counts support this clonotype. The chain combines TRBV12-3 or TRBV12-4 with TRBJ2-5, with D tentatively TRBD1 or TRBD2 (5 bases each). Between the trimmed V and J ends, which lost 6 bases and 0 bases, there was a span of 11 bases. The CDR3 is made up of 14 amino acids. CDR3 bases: TGTGCCAGCAGGGGACGGGCGAACCAAGAGACCCAGTACTTC. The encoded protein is CASRGRANQETQYF.

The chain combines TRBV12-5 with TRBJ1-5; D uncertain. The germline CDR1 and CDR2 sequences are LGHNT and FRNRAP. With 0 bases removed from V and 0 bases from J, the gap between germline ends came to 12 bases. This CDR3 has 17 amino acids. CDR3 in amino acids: CASGLVSVAASNQPQHF. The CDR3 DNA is TGTGCTAGTGGTTTGGTGTCCGTGGCGGCTAGCAATCAGCCCCAGCATTTT. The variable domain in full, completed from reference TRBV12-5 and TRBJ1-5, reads DARVTQTPRHKVTEMGQEVTMRCQPILGHNTVFWYRQTMMQGLELLAYFRNRAPLDDSGMPKDRFSAEMPDATLATLKIQPSEPRDSAVYFCASGLVSVAASNQPQHFGDGTRLSIL.

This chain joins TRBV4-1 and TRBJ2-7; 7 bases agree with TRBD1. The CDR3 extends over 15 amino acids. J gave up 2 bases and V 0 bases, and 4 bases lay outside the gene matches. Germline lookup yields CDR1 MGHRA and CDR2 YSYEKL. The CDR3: CASSQDGTAAYEQYF. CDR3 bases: TGCGCCAGCAGCCAAGATGGGACAGCCGCCTACGAGCAGTACTTC.